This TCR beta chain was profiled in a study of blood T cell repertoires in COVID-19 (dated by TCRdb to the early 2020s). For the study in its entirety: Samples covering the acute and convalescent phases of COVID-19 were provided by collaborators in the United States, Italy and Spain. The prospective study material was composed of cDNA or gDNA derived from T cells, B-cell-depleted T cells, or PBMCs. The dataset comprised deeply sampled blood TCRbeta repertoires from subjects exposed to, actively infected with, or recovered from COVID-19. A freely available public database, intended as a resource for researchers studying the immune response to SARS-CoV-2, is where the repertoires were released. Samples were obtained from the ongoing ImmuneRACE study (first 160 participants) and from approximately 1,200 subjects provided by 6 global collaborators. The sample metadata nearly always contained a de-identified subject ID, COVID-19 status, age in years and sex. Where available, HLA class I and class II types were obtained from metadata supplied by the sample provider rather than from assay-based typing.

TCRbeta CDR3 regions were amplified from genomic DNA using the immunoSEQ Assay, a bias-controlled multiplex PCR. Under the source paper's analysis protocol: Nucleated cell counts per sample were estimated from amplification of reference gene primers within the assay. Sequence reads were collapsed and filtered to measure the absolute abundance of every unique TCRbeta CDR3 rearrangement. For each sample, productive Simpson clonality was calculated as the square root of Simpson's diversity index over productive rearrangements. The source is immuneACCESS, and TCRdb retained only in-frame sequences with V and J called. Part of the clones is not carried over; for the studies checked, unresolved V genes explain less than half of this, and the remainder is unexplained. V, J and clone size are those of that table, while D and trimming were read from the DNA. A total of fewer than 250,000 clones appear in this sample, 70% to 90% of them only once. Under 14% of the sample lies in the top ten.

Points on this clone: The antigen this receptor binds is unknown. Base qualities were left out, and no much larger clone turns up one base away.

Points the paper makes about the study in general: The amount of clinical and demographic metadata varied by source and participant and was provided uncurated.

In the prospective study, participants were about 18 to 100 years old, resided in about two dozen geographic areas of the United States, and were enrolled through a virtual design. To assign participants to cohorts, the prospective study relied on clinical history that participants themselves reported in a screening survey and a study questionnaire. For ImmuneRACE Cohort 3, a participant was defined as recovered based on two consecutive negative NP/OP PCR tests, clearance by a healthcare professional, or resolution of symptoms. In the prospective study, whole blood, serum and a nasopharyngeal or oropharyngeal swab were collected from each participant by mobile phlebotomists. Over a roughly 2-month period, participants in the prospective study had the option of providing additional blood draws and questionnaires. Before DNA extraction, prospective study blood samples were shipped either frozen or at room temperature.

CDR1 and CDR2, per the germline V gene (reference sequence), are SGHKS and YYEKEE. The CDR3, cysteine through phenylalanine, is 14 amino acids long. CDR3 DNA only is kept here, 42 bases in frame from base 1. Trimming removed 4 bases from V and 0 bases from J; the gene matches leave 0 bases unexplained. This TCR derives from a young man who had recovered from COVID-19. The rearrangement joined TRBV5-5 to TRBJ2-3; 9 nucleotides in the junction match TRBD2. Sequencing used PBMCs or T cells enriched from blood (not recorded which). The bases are TGTGCCAGCAGCACTAGCGGGAGCACAGATACGCAGTATTTT. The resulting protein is CASSTSGSTDTQYF.